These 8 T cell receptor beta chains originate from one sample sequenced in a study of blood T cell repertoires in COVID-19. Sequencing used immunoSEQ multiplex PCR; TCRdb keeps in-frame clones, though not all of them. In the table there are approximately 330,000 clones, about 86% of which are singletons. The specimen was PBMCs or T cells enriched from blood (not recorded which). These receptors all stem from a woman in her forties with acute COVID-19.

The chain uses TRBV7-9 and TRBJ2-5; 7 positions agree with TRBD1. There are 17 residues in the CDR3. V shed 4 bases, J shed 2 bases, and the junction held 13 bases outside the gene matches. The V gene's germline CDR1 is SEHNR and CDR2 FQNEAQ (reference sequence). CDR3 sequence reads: CASSSILKQGIQETQYF. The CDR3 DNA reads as TGTGCCAGCAGCTCGATCCTAAAACAGGGGATTCAAGAGACCCAGTACTTC.

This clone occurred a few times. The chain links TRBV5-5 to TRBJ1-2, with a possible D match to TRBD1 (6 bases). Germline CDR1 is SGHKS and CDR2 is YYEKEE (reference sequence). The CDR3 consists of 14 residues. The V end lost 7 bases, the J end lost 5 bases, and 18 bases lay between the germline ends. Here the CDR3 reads CASGPQGLVYGYTF. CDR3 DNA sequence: TGTGCCAGCGGCCCCCAGGGGTTGGTTTATGGCTACACCTTC.

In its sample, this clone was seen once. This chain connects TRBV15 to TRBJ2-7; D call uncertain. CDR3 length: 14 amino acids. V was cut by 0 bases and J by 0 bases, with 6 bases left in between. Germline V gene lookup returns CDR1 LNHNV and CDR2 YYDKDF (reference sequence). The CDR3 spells CATSRERVSYEQYF. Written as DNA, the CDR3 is TGTGCCACCAGCAGAGAGCGAGTCTCCTACGAGCAGTACTTC.

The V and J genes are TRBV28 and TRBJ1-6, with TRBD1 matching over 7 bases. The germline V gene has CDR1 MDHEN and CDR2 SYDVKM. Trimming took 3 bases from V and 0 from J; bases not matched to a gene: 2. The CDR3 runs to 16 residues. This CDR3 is CASSLGQNSYNSPLHF. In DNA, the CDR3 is TGTGCCAGCAGTTTGGGACAGAACTCCTATAATTCACCCCTCCACTTT.

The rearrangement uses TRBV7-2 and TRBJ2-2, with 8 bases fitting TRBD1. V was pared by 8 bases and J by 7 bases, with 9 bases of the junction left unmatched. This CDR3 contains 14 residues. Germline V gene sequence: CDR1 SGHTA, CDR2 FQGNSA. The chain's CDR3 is CASGRQGMIGELFF. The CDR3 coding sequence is TGTGCCAGCGGGCGACAGGGGATGATCGGGGAGCTGTTTTTT.

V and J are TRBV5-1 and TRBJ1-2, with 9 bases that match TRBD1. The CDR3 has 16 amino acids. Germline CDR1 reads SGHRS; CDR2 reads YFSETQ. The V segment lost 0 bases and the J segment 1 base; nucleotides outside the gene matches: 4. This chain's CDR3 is CASSLETGGFNYGYTF. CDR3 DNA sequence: TGCGCCAGCAGCTTGGAGACAGGGGGATTTAACTATGGCTACACCTTC. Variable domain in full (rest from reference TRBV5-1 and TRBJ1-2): KAGVTQTPRYLIKTRGQQVTLSCSPISGHRSVSWYQQTPGQGLQFLFEYFSETQRNKGNFPGRFSGRQFSNSRSEMNVSTLELGDSALYLCASSLETGGFNYGYTFGSGTRLTVV.

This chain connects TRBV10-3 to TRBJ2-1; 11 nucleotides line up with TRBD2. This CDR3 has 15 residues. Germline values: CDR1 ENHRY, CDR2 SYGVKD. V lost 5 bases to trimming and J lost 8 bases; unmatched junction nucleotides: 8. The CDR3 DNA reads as TGTGCCATCAGTCGACTAGCGGGACTCCTTGATGAGCAGTTCTTC. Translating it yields CAISRLAGLLDEQFF.

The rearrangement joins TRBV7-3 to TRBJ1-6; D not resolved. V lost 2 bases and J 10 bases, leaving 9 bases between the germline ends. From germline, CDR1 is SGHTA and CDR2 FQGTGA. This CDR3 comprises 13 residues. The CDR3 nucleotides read TGTGCCAGCAGCTTATCGGGGAAATCACCCCTCCACTTT. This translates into CASSLSGKSPLHF.